Following are 24 T cell receptor beta chains from one sample sequenced in a study of blood T cells in healthy people across ages. Then a second PCR, running roughly 7 to 11 cycles, was carried out with a sample-barcoded 5' primer and a J-beta primer mix. TCRdb redid the calling of the 5' RACE reads with MiXCR, one entry per CDR3 protein. The sample holds 1,500,000 or so distinct CDR3 sequences, 40% to 45% seen once. The source material was blood. All receptors come from a woman aged 18-29 years in good health.

The genes are TRBV20-1 and TRBJ2-7; 8 bases align to TRBD2. The CDR3 sequence is 15 residues long. The germline V gene encodes CDR1 DFQATT and CDR2 SNEGSKA (reference sequence). The J segment lost 6 bases and the V segment lost 2 bases, leaving 12 bases of the junction unmatched. CDR3 protein: CSARYLAGRSLEQYF. CDR3 bases: TGCAGTGCTAGATACTTAGCGGGACGGAGCCTCGAGCAGTACTTC.

The V gene is TRBV27, the J gene TRBJ2-1; either TRBD1 or TRBD2 may fit D (5 bases each). V was trimmed by 7 bases and J by 7 bases, leaving 23 bases between them. Germline CDR1 is MNHEY and CDR2 is SMNVEV (reference sequence). CDR3 length equals 16 residues. CDR3 loop: CASTPRVWGALNEQFF. The CDR3 nucleotides are TGTGCCAGCACTCCCAGGGTTTGGGGAGCCTTAAATGAGCAGTTCTTC.

The J gene is TRBJ2-2, the V gene TRBV20-1; no reliable D call. The CDR3 loop spans 13 amino acids. Between the trimmed V and J ends, which lost 1 base and 3 bases, there was a span of 6 bases. Germline-derived CDR1 and CDR2 are DFQATT and SNEGSKA (reference sequence). CDR3 sequence reads: CSARASYTGELFF. The CDR3 coding sequence is TGCAGTGCTAGAGCCAGCTACACCGGGGAGCTGTTTTTT.

A few counts support this clonotype. The V call is TRBV9, the J call TRBJ2-5; 9 bases fit TRBD1. The CDR3 totals 14 residues. Trimming removed 5 bases from V and 5 bases from J; junction bases left unmatched: 7. Germline lookup yields CDR1 SGDLS and CDR2 YYNGEE. CDR3 bases: TGTGCCAGCAGGGGGGACAGGGTGTTGGAGACCCAGTACTTC. Encoded protein: CASRGDRVLETQYF.

This clonotype was detected only a few times. CDR3 sequence: CASSLGRLNTQYF. CDR3 nucleotide sequence: TGTGCCAGCAGCTTGGGCCGGTTAAATACGCAGTATTTT. This rearrangement joins TRBV7-2 to TRBJ2-3; D is uncertain. V shed 3 bases and J shed 7 bases, with 11 bases lying between them. The CDR3 totals 13 residues. CDR1 SGHTA and CDR2 FQGNSA come from the germline V gene.

The V gene is TRBV27, the J gene TRBJ1-1; D remains ambiguous. CDR1 is MNHEY, CDR2 SMNVEV, per germline (reference sequence). V lost 5 bases to trimming and J lost 0 bases, with 16 bases between them. The length of the CDR3 is 16 residues. CDR3 amino acids: CASSPFVRAMNTEAFF. Written as DNA, the CDR3 is TGTGCCAGCAGTCCGTTCGTGCGGGCGATGAACACTGAAGCTTTCTTT.

This clonotype was counted only a few times. This sequence joins TRBV6-2 or TRBV6-3 and TRBJ1-1; 11 bases line up with TRBD1. V lost 2 bases to trimming and J lost 5 bases; unmatched junction nucleotides: 7. This CDR3 has 16 residues. Germline lookup yields CDR1 MNHEY and CDR2 SVGEGT. The CDR3 sequence is CASSYPQGQGGTEAFF. The CDR3 DNA follows: TGTGCCAGCAGTTACCCCCAGGGACAGGGGGGAACTGAAGCTTTCTTT.

This clonotype was picked up a small number of times. The V and J genes are TRBV2 and TRBJ2-7; D possibly uses TRBD1 or TRBD2 (5 bases each). In germline, CDR1 is SNHLY, CDR2 FYNNEI. V lost 3 bases to trimming and J lost 6 bases, with 6 bases between them. The CDR3 runs to 11 residues. CDR3 nucleotides: TGTGCCAGCAGTGAGAGGGGCGAGCAGTACTTC. Protein product: CASSERGEQYF.

This clonotype was seen at least ten times. It may be a read error: a sequence one base away is much more abundant. The rearrangement uses TRBV12-3 or TRBV12-4 and TRBJ2-7; 9 nucleotides match TRBD1. The CDR3 sequence is 14 residues long. With 5 bases clipped from V and 2 bases from J, the junction kept 4 bases outside the gene matches. CDR3 in amino acids: CASSVGQGPYEQYF. CDR3 sequence (DNA): TGTGCCAGCAGTGTAGGACAGGGGCCCTACGAGCAGTACTTC.

Concerning this clonotype: This could be a read error, since a much larger clone is one nucleotide away. The V call is TRBV14, the J call TRBJ2-3, with 7 nucleotides matching TRBD1. Germline V CDR1 and CDR2: SGHDN, FVKESK. The trim removed 8 bases at V and 3 bases at J, leaving 5 bases unmatched. CDR3 size: 13 residues. As DNA, the CDR3 is TGTGCCAGCTGCCCACAGGGGACAGATACGCAGTATTTT. Translating gives CASCPQGTDTQYF.

The chain joins TRBV4-1 to TRBJ2-7; 7 bases line up with TRBD1. Germline V gene data show CDR1 as MGHRA and CDR2 as YSYEKL. The CDR3 totals 15 residues. V shed 0 bases, J shed 6 bases, and the junction held 8 bases outside the gene matches. The CDR3 DNA is TGCGCCAGCAGCCAAGATCGGCAGGGGGATCTCGAGCAGTACTTC. It codes for CASSQDRQGDLEQYF.

This clonotype was counted at least ten times. The J gene is TRBJ2-7, the V gene TRBV27, with D possibly TRBD2 on 6 matching bases. The CDR3 runs to 14 residues. Trimming stripped 5 bases from V and 2 bases from J, with 13 bases between. Germline V gene lookup returns CDR1 MNHEY and CDR2 SMNVEV (reference sequence). This CDR3 is CASSPAGGTYEQYF. The CDR3 bases are TGTGCCAGCAGTCCGGCTGGGGGGACCTACGAGCAGTACTTC.

This clonotype turned up a few times. A junction end diverges from the germline sequence, so it may reflect a read error. The V call is TRBV7-8, the J call TRBJ1-2, with D uncertain. The germline CDR1 and CDR2 sequences are SGHVS and FQNEAQ. This CDR3 is built from 13 residues. CDR3 loop: CASSLVTGGGYTF. CDR3 sequence (DNA): TGCGCCAGCAGCTTGGTGACGGGAGGGGGCTACACCTTC.

The rearrangement uses TRBV27 and TRBJ2-1; maybe TRBD1 (5 bases). The J call is in doubt because the DNA end fits TRBJ2-7 better. CDR1 and CDR2 (germline): MNHEY, SMNVEV (reference sequence). CDR3 size: 13 residues. The CDR3 is CASSLTANNEQYF. CDR3 DNA: TGTGCCAGCAGTTTGACAGCCAACAATGAGCAGTACTTC.

Only one count was recorded for this clonotype. V and J are TRBV7-9 and TRBJ1-2; maybe TRBD1 (5 bases). CDR1 SEHNR and CDR2 FQNEAQ come from the germline V gene (reference sequence). V lost 1 base and J lost 7, with 10 bases in between. This CDR3 region has 13 residues. CDR3 loop: CASSLVAGFGYTF. CDR3 DNA sequence: TGTGCCAGCAGCTTAGTGGCAGGGTTTGGCTACACCTTC. Filled out from reference TRBV7-9 and TRBJ1-2, the complete variable domain reads DTGVSQNPRHKITKRGQNVTFRCDPISEHNRLYWYRQTLGQGPEFLTYFQNEAQLEKSRLLSDRFSAERPKGSFSTLEIQRTEQGDSAMYLCASSLVAGFGYTFGSGTRLTVV.

Many counts were recorded for this clonotype. The chain couples TRBV29-1 to TRBJ2-7; D is ambiguous. With 3 bases removed from V and 2 bases from J, the gap between germline ends came to 5 bases. Germline V gene sequence: CDR1 SQVTM, CDR2 ANQGSEA. The CDR3 extends over 11 amino acids. The CDR3 protein is CSVELAYEQYF. In DNA, the CDR3 is TGCAGCGTTGAGCTAGCCTACGAGCAGTACTTC.

Written as DNA, the CDR3 is TGTGCCAGCAGTGATCCCGGGACAGGTCATCAGCCCCAGCATTTT. It codes for CASSDPGTGHQPQHF. The gene calls are TRBV2 and TRBJ1-5; the match to TRBD1 covers 8 bases. The germline gives CDR1 SNHLY, CDR2 FYNNEI. After removal of 3 bases from V and 5 bases from J, the junction contained 6 bases not matched to a gene. This CDR3 comprises 15 residues.

The gene calls are TRBV4-1 and TRBJ1-2; 9 positions agree with TRBD1. V trimming: 4 bases; J trimming: 5 bases; junction bases outside the gene matches: 8. Germline assignment: CDR1 MGHRA and CDR2 YSYEKL. This CDR3 has 15 residues. CDR3 loop: CASSPLPGTGYGYTF. The CDR3 DNA sequence: TGCGCCAGCAGCCCCCTTCCCGGGACAGGGTATGGCTACACCTTC.

As DNA, the CDR3 is TGCGCCAGCAGCTTGGCAGCGGGGGGGGTCAATGAGCAGTTCTTC. It translates to CASSLAAGGVNEQFF. The chain is built from TRBV5-1 and TRBJ2-1; the match to TRBD2 covers 10 bases. The V gene end was trimmed by 0 bases and the J gene end by 6 bases; junction bases not matched to a gene: 3. CDR3 size: 15 residues. Germline V gene lookup returns CDR1 SGHRS and CDR2 YFSETQ.

Note on this clonotype: The germline gene is not matched at one end of the junction; a read error may be the cause. CDR3 loop: CSVGARGSGYEQYF. CDR3 nucleotide sequence: TGCAGTGTTGGCGCCAGGGGTTCGGGCTACGAGCAGTACTTC. The chain recombines TRBV29-1 with TRBJ2-4; D may be TRBD1 (6 bases). The end of the DNA is better explained by TRBJ2-7, so the J call may be wrong. The CDR3 length is 14 residues. Germline V lookup: CDR1 SQVTM, CDR2 ANQGSEA.

This clonotype was seen a handful of times. This chain joins TRBV5-1 and TRBJ2-1, with D perhaps TRBD2 (7 bases). This CDR3 comprises 16 residues. Germline CDR1 reads SGHRS; CDR2 reads YFSETQ. Trimming took 0 bases from V and 3 from J, leaving 13 bases between them. The CDR3 DNA follows: TGCGCCAGCAGCTTGGCCCGGGGGGCCGACTACAATGAGCAGTTCTTC. Residues: CASSLARGADYNEQFF. Drawing the rest from reference TRBV5-1 and TRBJ2-1, the complete variable domain is KAGVTQTPRYLIKTRGQQVTLSCSPISGHRSVSWYQQTPGQGLQFLFEYFSETQRNKGNFPGRFSGRQFSNSRSEMNVSTLELGDSALYLCASSLARGADYNEQFFGPGTRLTVL.

The V and J genes are TRBV27 and TRBJ2-7, with 8 bases that match TRBD2. From germline, CDR1 is MNHEY and CDR2 SMNVEV (reference sequence). V was clipped by 2 bases and J by 4 bases; unmatched bases: 7. This CDR3 has 15 amino acids. The CDR3 DNA reads as TGTGCCAGCAGTTTAGGGGGTAGCGGGGTGTACGAGCAGTACTTC. As protein: CASSLGGSGVYEQYF.

This clonotype was seen a handful of times. The genes are TRBV12-3 or TRBV12-4 and TRBJ2-1; D is uncertain. Deletions cut 4 bases from V and 0 bases from J, with 10 bases between. The CDR3 is 15 residues long. CDR3 sequence reads: CASSSGQNSYNEQFF. The CDR3 bases are TGTGCCAGCAGTTCGGGCCAAAACTCCTACAATGAGCAGTTCTTC.

This clonotype occurred many times. The chain employs TRBV27 and TRBJ2-1; TRBD2 is a possible D gene (5 bases). Germline lookup yields CDR1 MNHEY and CDR2 SMNVEV (reference sequence). The CDR3 loop spans 14 amino acids. V was pared by 1 base and J by 6 bases, with 10 bases between. The DNA of the CDR3 is TGTGCCAGCAGTTTATTCCGGGAATTCAATGAGCAGTTCTTC. This translates into CASSLFREFNEQFF.